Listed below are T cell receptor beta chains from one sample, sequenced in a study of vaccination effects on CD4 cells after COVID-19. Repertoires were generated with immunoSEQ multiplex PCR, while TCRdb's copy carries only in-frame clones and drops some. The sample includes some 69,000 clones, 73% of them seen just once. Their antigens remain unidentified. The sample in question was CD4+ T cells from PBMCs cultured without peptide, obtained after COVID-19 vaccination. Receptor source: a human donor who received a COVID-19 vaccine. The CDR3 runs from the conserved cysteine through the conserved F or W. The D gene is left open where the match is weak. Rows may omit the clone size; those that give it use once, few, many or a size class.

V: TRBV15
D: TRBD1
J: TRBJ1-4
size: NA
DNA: TGTGCCACCAGCAGCGCGGACAGGGTGAATGAAAAACTGTTTTTT
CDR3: CATSSADRVNEKLFF

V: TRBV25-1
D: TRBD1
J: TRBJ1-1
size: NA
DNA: TGTGCCACCAAAGGACAGGGGGGCGCTGAAGCTTTCTTT
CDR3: CATKGQGGAEAFF

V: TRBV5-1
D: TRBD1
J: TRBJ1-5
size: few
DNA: TGCGCCAGCAGCTTGGAAGGGGGCTATGGACAGCCCCAGCATTTT
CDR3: CASSLEGGYGQPQHF

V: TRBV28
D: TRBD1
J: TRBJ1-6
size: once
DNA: TGTGCCAGCAGCTCCCTCAGACAGGGAAATTCACCCCTCCACTTT
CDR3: CASSSLRQGNSPLHF

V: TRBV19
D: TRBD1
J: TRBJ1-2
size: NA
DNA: TGTGCCAGTAGTGTGGACAGGGCCAACTATGGCTACACCTTC
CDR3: CASSVDRANYGYTF

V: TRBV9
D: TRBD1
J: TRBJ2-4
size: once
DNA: TGTGCCAGCAGCGTAAGGGGACAGGGGGCGGACATTCAGTACTTC
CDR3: CASSVRGQGADIQYF

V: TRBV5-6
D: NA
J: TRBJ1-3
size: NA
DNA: TGTGCCAGCAGCTTGGGGGGAGCAAGAGGAAACACCATATATTTT
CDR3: CASSLGGARGNTIYF

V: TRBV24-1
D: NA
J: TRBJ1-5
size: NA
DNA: TGTGCCACCAGTGACCGCTGGGGTGGCCAGCCCCAGCATTTT
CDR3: CATSDRWGGQPQHF

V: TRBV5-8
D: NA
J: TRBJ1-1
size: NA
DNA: TGTGCCAGCCCCACCCCTCCTGGGTCGTGGGACACTGAAGCTTTCTTT
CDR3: CASPTPPGSWDTEAFF

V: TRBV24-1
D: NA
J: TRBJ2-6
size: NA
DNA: TGTGCCACCAGTGGTCCGGGGTCTTCTGGGGCCAACGTCCTGACTTTC
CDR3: CATSGPGSSGANVLTF

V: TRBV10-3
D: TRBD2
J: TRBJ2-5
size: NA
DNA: TGTGCCATCAGTCCCCTAGCGGGCATGCAAGAGACCCAGTACTTC
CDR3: CAISPLAGMQETQYF

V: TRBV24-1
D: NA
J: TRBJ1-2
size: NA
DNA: TGTGCCACCAGTGACCCCAGTGGGGAGCACTATGGCTACACCTTC
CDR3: CATSDPSGEHYGYTF

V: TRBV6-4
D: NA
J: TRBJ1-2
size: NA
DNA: TGTGCCAGCAGCCCGACGGAATCCCTCGGGGGCTACACCTTC
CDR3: CASSPTESLGGYTF

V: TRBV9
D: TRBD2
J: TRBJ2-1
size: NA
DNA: TGTGCCAGCAACCCAGCGGGGGTCTCCTACAATGAGCAGTTCTTC
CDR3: CASNPAGVSYNEQFF

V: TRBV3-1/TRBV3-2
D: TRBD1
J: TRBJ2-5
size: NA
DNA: TGTGCCAGCAGCCGCCCGGGACAGCTTCAAGAGACCCAGTACTTC
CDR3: CASSRPGQLQETQYF

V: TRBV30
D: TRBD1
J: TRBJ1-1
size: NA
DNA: TGTGCCTGGGGGGGACAGGGAAACACTGAAGCTTTCTTT
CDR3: CAWGGQGNTEAFF

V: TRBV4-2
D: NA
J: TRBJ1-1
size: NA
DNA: TGTGCCAGCAGCCAAGAGAGCACAGGGTGGAACACTGAAGCTTTCTTT
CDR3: CASSQESTGWNTEAFF

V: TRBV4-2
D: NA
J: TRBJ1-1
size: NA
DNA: TGTGCCAGCAGCCAAGATATCGCGAACACTGAAGCTTTCTTT
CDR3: CASSQDIANTEAFF

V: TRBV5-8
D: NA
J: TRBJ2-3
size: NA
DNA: TGTGCCAGCAGCTTGAAGACTATGGCAGGGGGGTTAGATACGCAGTATTTT
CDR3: CASSLKTMAGGLDTQYF

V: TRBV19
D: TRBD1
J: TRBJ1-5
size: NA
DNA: TGTGCCAGTAGTCTACAGGGGAATCAGCCCCAGCATTTT
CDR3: CASSLQGNQPQHF

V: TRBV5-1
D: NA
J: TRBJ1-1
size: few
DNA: TGCGCCAGCACCATTGGAGGGGCTGAAGCTTTCTTT
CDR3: CASTIGGAEAFF

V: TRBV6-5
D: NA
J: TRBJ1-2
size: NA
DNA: TGTGCCAGCAGTTACCAGACGTTTTATCCTTATGGCTACACCTTC
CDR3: CASSYQTFYPYGYTF

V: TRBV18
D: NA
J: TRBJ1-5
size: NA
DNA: TGTGCCAGCTCACCGACATTCGGGGGAGGCAATCAGCCCCAGCATTTT
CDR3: CASSPTFGGGNQPQHF

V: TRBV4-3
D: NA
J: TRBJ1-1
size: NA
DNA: TGCGCCAGCAGCCAAGATTGGCAGAACACTGAAGCTTTCTTT
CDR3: CASSQDWQNTEAFF

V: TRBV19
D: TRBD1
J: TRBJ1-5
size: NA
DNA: TGTGCCAGTAGTAGGGACAGAAGAGCTGGAAGCAATCAGCCCCAGCATTTT
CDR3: CASSRDRRAGSNQPQHF

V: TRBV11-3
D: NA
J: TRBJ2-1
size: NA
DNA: TGTGCCAGCAGCTTAAGGCGGGGATACAATGAGCAGTTCTTC
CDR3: CASSLRRGYNEQFF